Below, 19 T cell receptor beta chains from the same sample are listed, as sequenced in a study of blood T cell repertoires in COVID-19. Method: immunoSEQ multiplex PCR; TCRdb's copy keeps in-frame clones and lacks some. The table records 70,000 or so clones, 76% of them present only once. Sequencing was done on a sample of peripheral blood. The receptors shown here come from a man aged 60-69 years with COVID-19, enrolled during active disease.

The chain links TRBV30 to TRBJ2-2; 10 positions agree with TRBD2. This CDR3 comprises 16 residues. Unmatched junction bases numbered 7, after V lost 0 bases and J lost 6 bases. CDR1 GTSNPN and CDR2 SVGIG come from the germline V gene (reference sequence). The CDR3 loop reads CAWSVKTSGFPGELFF. CDR3 nucleotide sequence: TGTGCCTGGAGTGTAAAGACTAGCGGGTTTCCCGGGGAGCTGTTTTTT.

The rearrangement uses TRBV7-9 and TRBJ1-3; 7 bases match TRBD1. CDR1 and CDR2 (germline): SEHNR, FQNEAQ (reference sequence). This CDR3 is 16 amino acids long. The trim removed 5 bases at V and 3 bases at J, leaving 10 bases unmatched. The DNA of the CDR3 is TGTGCCAGCAGCCCCCCCCGGGACAGCCGTGGAAACACCATATATTTT. The encoded protein is CASSPPRDSRGNTIYF.

DNA of the CDR3: TGTGCCAGTAAATGGGCAGCCTACAATGAGCAGTTCTTC. This sequence encodes CASKWAAYNEQFF. The chain employs TRBV2 and TRBJ2-1; D not certain. The CDR3 loop spans 13 amino acids. The germline CDR1 and CDR2 sequences are SNHLY and FYNNEI. Trimming pared 9 bases from V and 2 bases from J, leaving 11 bases between. The complete variable domain, with remaining parts taken from reference TRBV2 and TRBJ2-1, reads EPEVTQTPSHQVTQMGQEVILRCVPISNHLYFYWYRQILGQKVEFLVSFYNNEISEKSEIFDDQFSVERPDGSNFTLKIRSTKLEDSAMYFCASKWAAYNEQFFGPGTRLTVL.

This chain uses TRBV7-9 with TRBJ1-4, with a tentative D call TRBD1 (6 bases). CDR3 length: 14 amino acids. Germline loops: CDR1 SEHNR, CDR2 FQNEAQ (reference sequence). V lost 4 bases and J 5 bases, leaving 11 bases between the germline ends. CDR3 sequence reads: CASSSRGANEKLFF. CDR3 in DNA: TGTGCCAGCAGCTCCCGGGGGGCCAATGAAAAACTGTTTTTT.

The V call is TRBV19, the J call TRBJ1-4, with no clear D. Per the germline V gene, CDR1 is LNHDA and CDR2 is SQIVND (reference sequence). Trimming removed 4 bases at V and 7 bases at J, with 13 bases between. There are 14 residues in the CDR3. The CDR3 coding sequence is TGTGCCAGTAGTAGCCTATCGAGGAGTGAAAAACTGTTTTTT. Translated, it gives CASSSLSRSEKLFF.

The table lists this clone with a few counts. The chain has TRBV4-1 and TRBJ1-2; tentative D call: TRBD1 (6 bases). Germline CDR1 is MGHRA and CDR2 is YSYEKL. The V end was cut by 2 bases, the J end by 2 bases, with 15 bases between. This CDR3 is 16 amino acids long. CDR3: CASSQIGGRPNYGYTF. The DNA for the CDR3 is TGCGCCAGCAGCCAAATCGGGGGGCGCCCCAACTATGGCTACACCTTC.

The chain links TRBV6-5 to TRBJ2-7; TRBD2 matches 10 bases. V lost 7 bases and J lost 2; bases outside the gene matches: 8. The CDR3 has 15 residues. In germline, CDR1 is MNHEY, CDR2 SVGAGI. CDR3 in amino acids: CASIGLLAGAYEQYF. The CDR3 nucleotides are TGTGCCAGCATCGGGTTGCTAGCGGGGGCCTACGAGCAGTACTTC.

The rearrangement links TRBV30 to TRBJ2-2; 8 bases line up with TRBD1. There are 14 residues in the CDR3. The germline CDR1 and CDR2 sequences are GTSNPN and SVGIG (reference sequence). V shed 3 bases and J 3 bases; nucleotides not matched to a gene: 3. CDR3: CAWRGQAYTGELFF. CDR3 in DNA: TGTGCCTGGAGGGGACAGGCGTACACCGGGGAGCTGTTTTTT.

The V gene is TRBV15, the J gene TRBJ1-5; D gene uncertain. CDR1 and CDR2 (germline): LNHNV, YYDKDF (reference sequence). This CDR3 comprises 18 residues. The germline V and J ends were trimmed by 2 bases and 1 base, with 18 bases remaining between them. The CDR3 is CATSRPPGRGGSNQPQHF. The CDR3 region has the DNA TGTGCCACCAGCAGACCTCCCGGACGGGGAGGAAGCAATCAGCCCCAGCATTTT.

This clone appeared a few times. This chain joins TRBV19 and TRBJ1-1, with D perhaps matching TRBD1 (5 bases). CDR1 and CDR2 from the germline V gene are LNHDA and SQIVND (reference sequence). V dropped 5 bases and J dropped 8 bases, with 15 bases sitting between them. This CDR3 has 13 residues. CDR3 region: CASSVPFKGEAFF. The CDR3 DNA reads TGTGCCAGTAGTGTCCCTTTCAAGGGGGAAGCTTTCTTT.

The chain links TRBV24-1 to TRBJ2-3, with D maybe TRBD1 (5 bases). V was cut by 8 bases and J by 0 bases, with 8 bases left in between. This CDR3 contains 13 residues. Germline values: CDR1 KGHDR, CDR2 SFDVKD. The CDR3 loop is CATTHRSTDTQYF. CDR3 nucleotide sequence: TGTGCCACCACCCACAGGAGCACAGATACGCAGTATTTT.

This clone appeared a single time. J is TRBJ2-1 and V is TRBV19, with a weak D call TRBD1 (5 bases). Trimming stripped 5 bases from V and 0 bases from J, with 14 bases between. CDR3 length: 16 amino acids. Germline V lookup: CDR1 LNHDA, CDR2 SQIVND (reference sequence). CDR3: CASSLLQVNSYNEQFF. CDR3 nucleotides: TGTGCCAGTAGTTTATTACAGGTCAACTCCTACAATGAGCAGTTCTTC. Filled out from reference TRBV19 and TRBJ2-1, the complete variable domain reads DGGITQSPKYLFRKEGQNVTLSCEQNLNHDAMYWYRQDPGQGLRLIYYSQIVNDFQKGDIAEGYSVSREKKESFPLTVTSAQKNPTAFYLCASSLLQVNSYNEQFFGPGTRLTVL.

The chain employs TRBV30 and TRBJ1-2, with 9 bases lining up with TRBD1. The CDR3 covers 16 residues. The V segment lost 4 bases and the J segment 7 bases; nucleotides outside the gene matches: 16. Germline V gene sequence: CDR1 GTSNPN, CDR2 SVGIG (reference sequence). In DNA form, the CDR3 reads TGTGCCTGGACTACTCCTCCATTGGGACAGGGTTCTGGCTACACCTTC. Amino acid sequence: CAWTTPPLGQGSGYTF.

The chain has TRBV28 and TRBJ2-4; TRBD1 matches at 9 bases. Trimming took 6 bases from V and 7 from J; bases not matched to a gene: 7. The CDR3 contains 14 residues. Germline V gene lookup returns CDR1 MDHEN and CDR2 SYDVKM. In DNA form, the CDR3 reads TGTGCCAGCAGCCCACAGGGGGCATGGAACATTCAGTACTTC. This codes for CASSPQGAWNIQYF.

This clone was seen a handful of times. This chain uses TRBV11-2 with TRBJ2-3, with TRBD1 matching over 8 bases. This CDR3 is 14 amino acids long. With V trimmed by 5 bases and J by 7 bases, 8 bases remained unmatched. Germline CDR1 SGHAT, CDR2 FQNNGV. The CDR3 nucleotides are TGTGCCAGCAGCAAATCGACAGGGGAAAATACGCAGTATTTT. Amino acids: CASSKSTGENTQYF. Variable domain in full (rest from reference TRBV11-2 and TRBJ2-3): EAGVAQSPRYKIIEKRQSVAFWCNPISGHATLYWYQQILGQGPKLLIQFQNNGVVDDSQLPKDRFSAERLKGVDSTLKIQPAKLEDSAVYLCASSKSTGENTQYFGPGTRLTVL.

The chain recombines TRBV18 with TRBJ2-3, with 15 bases identical to TRBD2. Per germline, CDR1 KGHSH and CDR2 LQKENI. The J segment lost 4 bases and the V segment lost 3 bases, leaving 5 bases of the junction unmatched. This CDR3 has 17 amino acids. CDR3 DNA: TGTGCCAGCTCACCTGGGACTAGCGGGAGGTTGGCAGATACGCAGTATTTT. It translates to CASSPGTSGRLADTQYF.

Notes on this clone: Its ends do not fully match the called genes, so a read error is possible. The chain is built from TRBV7-6 and TRBJ2-1; 7 bases agree with TRBD2. CDR3 length: 17 residues. Germline-derived CDR1 and CDR2 are SGHVS and FNYEAQ. The CDR3 DNA sequence: TGTGTCAGCAGCGAGGTACTAGCGACAAGCTCCTACAATGAGCAGTTCTTC. It codes for CVSSEVLATSSYNEQFF.

The chain recombines TRBV29-1 with TRBJ2-3; D is ambiguous. With 3 bases removed from V and 0 bases from J, the gap between germline ends came to 10 bases. The CDR3 has 14 amino acids. Germline V gives CDR1 SQVTM, CDR2 ANQGSEA. The CDR3 region has the DNA TGCAGCGTTGACCTGACAAGAAGCACAGATACGCAGTATTTT. Its translation: CSVDLTRSTDTQYF.

The chain recombines TRBV3-1 (or the pseudogene TRBV3-2) with TRBJ2-1; 10 bases agree with TRBD2. The CDR3 has 16 residues. CDR1 is LGHDT, CDR2 YNNKEL, per germline (reference sequence). J was trimmed by 3 bases and V by 2 bases; bases with no gene match: 4. CDR3 DNA: TGTGCCAGCAGCCAATCTTCTAGCGGGGGCTACAATGAGCAGTTCTTC. Protein: CASSQSSSGGYNEQFF.